The 3 T cell receptor beta chains given below trace back to one sample, sequenced in a study of T cells of healthy individuals. TCRdb ran MiXCR on the 5' RACE reads and lists one entry per CDR3 protein. The data show 90,000 to 100,000 distinct CDR3 sequences, roughly a sixth seen once. These TCRs come from a human donor in good health.

A few counts support this clonotype. The V call is TRBV5-1, the J call TRBJ1-2; D uncertain. The CDR3 covers 14 residues. CDR1 is SGHRS, CDR2 YFSETQ, per germline. V was trimmed by 0 bases and J by 4 bases, leaving 10 bases between them. The CDR3 protein is CASSLGEPVYGYTF. DNA of the CDR3: TGCGCCAGCAGCTTGGGTGAACCCGTCTATGGCTACACCTTC.

The sample holds many counts of this clonotype. The CDR3, as DNA: TGTGCCAGCAGCGTAGAATCTAGGACAGAGTGCACCTTC. As protein: CASSVESRTECTF. This rearrangement joins TRBV9 to TRBJ1-2, with D tentatively TRBD1 (6 bases). V lost 0 bases to trimming and J lost 13 bases, with 16 bases between them. The CDR3 contains 13 residues. Looked up from germline, CDR1 is SGDLS and CDR2 is YYNGEE.

Ten or more counts support this clonotype. The rearrangement joins TRBV24-1 to TRBJ2-5; D may be TRBD2 (5 bases). CDR1 is KGHDR, CDR2 SFDVKD, per germline. Deletions cut 4 bases from V and 2 bases from J, with 13 bases between. The CDR3 extends over 15 amino acids. The CDR3 bases are TGTGCCACCAGTGAAACCGGCAGGAGGCAAGAGACCCAGTACTTC. As protein: CATSETGRRQETQYF.